The rows below give T cell receptor beta chains drawn from one sample of a study of cytomegalovirus exposure and HLA in healthy donors. Clones were read by immunoSEQ multiplex PCR, and TCRdb kept only the in-frame ones, dropping some. The table records 150,000 to 200,000 clones, 78% of them present only once. Sequenced input: PBMCs. Source of these receptors: a woman aged 45-59 years in good health and CMV-seropositive. Each CDR3 is given with its conserved first and last residue.

J	V	CDR3
TRBJ2-1	TRBV13	CASSARGGPRYNEQFF
TRBJ2-7	TRBV19	CASSTTPLMSSYEQYF
TRBJ2-6	TRBV7-9	CASSFTGGATSGANGLTF
TRBJ2-3	TRBV7-8	CASRIAGGDTQYF
TRBJ1-2	TRBV5-1	CASSLVGGRSEGYTF
TRBJ2-3	TRBV4-3	CASSQEGSDTQYF
TRBJ1-1	TRBV27	CASSRAGGMGTEAFF
TRBJ2-3	TRBV2	CASSDPGRGLADTDTQYF
TRBJ1-3	TRBV6-6	CASSWTGDGNTIYF
TRBJ1-1	TRBV9	CASSVGLGGNTEAFF
TRBJ2-5	TRBV2	CASSGREPETQYF
TRBJ2-7	TRBV11-3	CASSLDQAETYEQYF
TRBJ2-7	TRBV7-8	CASSPPLEVQQYF
TRBJ2-3	TRBV7-6	CASSPQVSTDTQYF
TRBJ1-2	TRBV11-3	CASSPSAGTNYGYTF
TRBJ1-2	TRBV28	CASSFRTGGSYGYTF
TRBJ2-5	TRBV6-5	CASKGGRLYQETQYF
TRBJ1-2	TRBV2	CASSESRGYGYTF
TRBJ1-1	TRBV5-4	CASSSTDPGNTEAFF
TRBJ1-1	TRBV4-3	CASSQDSRVNTEAFF
TRBJ2-2	TRBV5-4	CASSLGASGNTGELFF
TRBJ1-4	TRBV28	CASSGGAGANEKLFF
TRBJ2-1	TRBV7-9	CASSLGTSGYNEQFF
TRBJ2-7	TRBV15	CATSRAPRSPSEQYF
TRBJ1-1	TRBV2	CASSGELNTEAFF
TRBJ1-1	TRBV19	CASSPTRNTEAFF
TRBJ1-1	TRBV5-4	CASSLTGGWNTEAFF
TRBJ2-3	TRBV7-6	CASSRRLAGGIDTQYF
TRBJ2-3	TRBV4-3	CASSQDPSGGTDTQYF
TRBJ2-7	TRBV6-6	CASSYSRDTPSYEQYF
TRBJ2-1	TRBV25-1	CASSVAGYGQFF
TRBJ1-6	TRBV6-5	CASRGRENSPLHF
TRBJ1-4	TRBV7-2	CASSAPRGSTNEKLFF
TRBJ1-1	TRBV10-3	CAIRKWGDTEAFF
TRBJ2-7	TRBV15	CATSRDRTGREQYF
TRBJ1-1	TRBV4-3	CASSQDPLSSTGGNTEAFF
TRBJ2-1	TRBV7-2	CASSFTPKGVVYNEQFF
TRBJ2-1	TRBV7-3	CASSPRTGGENEQFF
TRBJ1-6	TRBV5-1	CASSLGQGTYNSPLHF
TRBJ2-3	TRBV30	CAWSRLLAEARGDAQYF
TRBJ2-5	TRBV2	CASSDGVAGARTQYF
TRBJ2-5	TRBV5-1	CASSHTSGETQYF
TRBJ2-5	TRBV27	CASSGPGAGQETQYF
TRBJ2-7	TRBV29-1	CSVEVAGGIDEQYF
TRBJ2-1	TRBV15	CATSGLAGGPRNEQFF
TRBJ2-3	TRBV28	CASSFGAGREGGDTQYF
TRBJ1-5	TRBV7-8	CASSLAWTGRDGGNQPQHF
TRBJ2-7	TRBV5-6	CASSPGGQGLDEQYF